Listed here are 22 T cell receptor beta chains from one sample, sequenced in a study of cytomegalovirus exposure and HLA in healthy donors. Primers included in the PCR were 60 Vbeta and 13 Jbeta primers. Using immunoSEQ multiplex PCR, the repertoire was profiled, and TCRdb retains in-frame clones only, with some absent. The sample consists of hundreds of thousands of clones, nearly 80% of them appearing once. Sequencing was done on a sample of PBMCs. The receptor set was obtained from a male donor in good health and CMV-seronegative.

The chain employs TRBV11-2 and TRBJ1-3, with D possibly TRBD1 on 5 matching bases. The CDR3 runs to 16 residues. Trimming pared 1 base from V and 2 bases from J, leaving 12 bases between. Per the germline V gene, CDR1 is SGHAT and CDR2 is FQNNGV. CDR3 sequence reads: CASSLAGLSAGNTIYF. As DNA, the CDR3 is TGTGCCAGCAGCTTAGCAGGGCTTTCGGCTGGAAACACCATATATTTT.

The DNA for the CDR3 is TGTGCCAGCTCACCACCATCACTACACAATGAGCAGTTCTTC. It yields the protein CASSPPSLHNEQFF. V and J are TRBV18 and TRBJ2-1; D not resolved. CDR3 length equals 14 residues. V lost 0 bases and J lost 5, with 8 bases in between. Germline CDR1 KGHSH, CDR2 LQKENI.

This clone was recorded a few times. The rearrangement uses TRBV4-1 and TRBJ1-1; possible D gene TRBD1, 6 bases. V gave up 3 bases and J gave up 4 bases, with 12 bases separating them. There are 14 residues in the CDR3. CDR1 is MGHRA, CDR2 YSYEKL, per germline. This chain's CDR3 is CASSQGAVSTEAFF. The CDR3 bases are TGCGCCAGCAGCCAGGGGGCGGTGAGCACTGAAGCTTTCTTT.

The chain is built from TRBV21-1 and TRBJ2-7; the DNA was not used to check the table's D call, TRBD1. TRBV21-1 is a pseudogene. This CDR3 has 16 residues. CDR3 sequence: CASSKRTELSKNEQYF. DNA for the CDR3: TGTGCCAGCAGCAAGAGGACAGAACTGTCTAAGAACGAGCAGTACTTC.

The CDR3 here is CAVMSGGTYEQYF. The CDR3 nucleotides read TGTGCTGTTATGTCGGGAGGCACCTACGAGCAGTACTTC. The rearrangement links TRBV28 to TRBJ2-7; 7 bases align to TRBD2. Germline-derived CDR1 and CDR2 are MDHEN and SYDVKM. CDR3 size: 13 residues.

J is TRBJ2-3 and V is TRBV30; 8 bases fit TRBD2. Germline V gene sequence: CDR1 GTSNPN, CDR2 SVGIG (reference sequence). CDR3 length equals 15 residues. The V segment lost 5 bases and the J segment 2 bases; nucleotides outside the gene matches: 9. The CDR3 reads CAWQRENTLTDTQYF. CDR3 nucleotide sequence: TGTGCCTGGCAGCGGGAGAACACCCTCACAGATACGCAGTATTTT.

The rearrangement uses TRBV19 and TRBJ1-2; a possible D gene is TRBD1 (5 bases). This CDR3 comprises 15 residues. V gave up 6 bases and J gave up 0 bases, with 14 bases separating them. The germline CDR1 and CDR2 sequences are LNHDA and SQIVND (reference sequence). CDR3 protein: CASSLYIRANYGYTF. Here the CDR3 DNA reads TGTGCCAGTAGCCTCTATATCAGGGCTAACTATGGCTACACCTTC.

The J gene is TRBJ2-1, the V gene TRBV5-1; TRBD2 is a possible D gene (7 bases). Germline CDR1 reads SGHRS; CDR2 reads YFSETQ. The CDR3 has 16 residues. Trimming removed 0 bases at V and 8 bases at J, with 18 bases between. CDR3 coding DNA: TGCGCCAGCAGCTTGGTTCCGGGGGGACAAGGCTATGAGCAGTTCTTC. Protein product: CASSLVPGGQGYEQFF.

CDR3 coding DNA: TGTGCCAGCAGCGGGCCTAGCGGTCAGCCCCAGCATTTT. Translation: CASSGPSGQPQHF. The V and J genes are TRBV7-2 and TRBJ1-5, with D unresolved. Per the germline V gene, CDR1 is SGHTA and CDR2 is FQGNSA. This CDR3 region has 13 residues. Trimming took off 5 bases at V and 6 bases at J, with 11 bases between the two ends.

This chain links TRBV28 with TRBJ2-1, with 7 bases lining up with TRBD2. After removal of 1 base from V and 0 bases from J, the junction contained 6 bases not matched to a gene. Germline V CDR1 and CDR2: MDHEN, SYDVKM. The CDR3 totals 17 residues. The CDR3 sequence is CASSLFRLAVSYNEQFF. The CDR3 bases are TGTGCCAGCAGTTTATTCCGGCTAGCGGTCTCCTACAATGAGCAGTTCTTC.

The chain combines TRBV5-1 with TRBJ2-2; 10 bases match TRBD2. Germline trimming cut 2 bases from V and 3 bases from J; bases unmatched to any gene: 4. Germline V gene data show CDR1 as SGHRS and CDR2 as YFSETQ. CDR3 size: 16 residues. DNA of the CDR3: TGCGCCAGCAGCTTAGGACTAGCGGACTACACCGGGGAGCTGTTTTTT. It codes for CASSLGLADYTGELFF. The full variable domain, its missing parts supplied by reference TRBV5-1 and TRBJ2-2, is KAGVTQTPRYLIKTRGQQVTLSCSPISGHRSVSWYQQTPGQGLQFLFEYFSETQRNKGNFPGRFSGRQFSNSRSEMNVSTLELGDSALYLCASSLGLADYTGELFFGEGSRLTVL.

The genes are TRBV4-3 and TRBJ2-2; 12 bases align to TRBD2. CDR1 and CDR2 (germline): LGHNA, YSLEER. J was trimmed by 0 bases and V by 5 bases; bases with no gene match: 4. The CDR3 covers 17 residues. CDR3 in amino acids: CASSSTSGGPNTGELFF. The CDR3 DNA is TGCGCCAGCAGCTCTACTAGCGGGGGGCCGAACACCGGGGAGCTGTTTTTT.

Of note for this clone: Other DNA sequences in the sample encode the same CDR3. The rearrangement links TRBV5-4 to TRBJ2-5; D remains unclear. Trimming pared 1 base from V and 2 bases from J, leaving 3 bases between. CDR3 size: 12 residues. Germline V gene lookup returns CDR1 SGHNT and CDR2 YYREEE (reference sequence). The CDR3 here is CASSLQQETQYF. CDR3 bases: TGTGCCAGCAGCTTGCAACAAGAGACCCAGTACTTC.

This clone was detected only once. CDR3 residues: CASSQEGRGYLNEKLFF. The CDR3 DNA is TGCGCCAGCAGCCAAGAGGGCAGAGGGTACCTTAATGAAAAACTGTTTTTT. This chain connects TRBV4-3 to TRBJ1-4; D not resolved. V dropped 0 bases and J dropped 4 bases, with 15 bases sitting between them. CDR3 length equals 17 residues. Per germline, CDR1 LGHNA and CDR2 YSLEER.

The chain is built from TRBV5-1 and TRBJ2-7, with 7 bases aligning to TRBD1. CDR1 SGHRS and CDR2 YFSETQ come from the germline V gene. This CDR3 contains 15 residues. Trimming took 4 bases from V and 3 from J; bases not matched to a gene: 10. The CDR3 is CASSPQPGQNYEQYF. As DNA, the CDR3 is TGCGCCAGCAGCCCGCAACCGGGACAGAACTACGAGCAGTACTTC.

This chain uses TRBV13 with TRBJ2-7; weak D call: TRBD1 (6 bases). CDR3 length equals 13 residues. The V end lost 4 bases, the J end lost 1 base, and 8 bases lay between the germline ends. Germline lookup yields CDR1 PRHDT and CDR2 FYEKMQ (reference sequence). In DNA, the CDR3 is TGTGCCAGCAGCTCAGACAGGTCCTACGAGCAGTACTTC. It translates to CASSSDRSYEQYF.

CDR3 nucleotides: TGTGCCAGCAGCGTAGATTTAGCGGGGGGGCCCCATGAGACCCAGTACTTC. Translated, it gives CASSVDLAGGPHETQYF. V and J are TRBV9 and TRBJ2-5; 11 bases match TRBD2. V was pared by 0 bases and J by 5 bases, with 9 bases of the junction left unmatched. Per the germline V gene, CDR1 is SGDLS and CDR2 is YYNGEE. CDR3 length: 17 amino acids.

This clone is a singleton in its sample. The chain combines TRBV6-4 with TRBJ1-5; the D is unclear. This CDR3 spans 13 amino acids. CDR1 and CDR2 from the germline V gene are MRHNA and SNTAGT. V lost 3 bases and J lost 4, with 7 bases in between. In DNA, the CDR3 is TGTGCCAGCAGTGAAGCGTCGAATCAGCCCCAGCATTTT. It is translated as CASSEASNQPQHF.

The chain uses TRBV28 and TRBJ1-4; D is possibly TRBD1 (6 bases). This CDR3 spans 15 amino acids. CDR1 and CDR2 from the germline V gene are MDHEN and SYDVKM. V lost 5 bases to trimming and J lost 7 bases, with 17 bases between them. CDR3 coding DNA: TGTGCCAGCAGTCTACCCCTGGGGGCGAGTGAAAAACTGTTTTTT. Translation: CASSLPLGASEKLFF.

The chain employs TRBV6-1 and TRBJ1-2; TRBD1 aligns across 8 bases. This CDR3 spans 15 amino acids. Germline assignment: CDR1 MNHNS and CDR2 SASEGT. V lost 0 bases and J lost 6; bases outside the gene matches: 6. The CDR3 reads CASSEADRAADGYTF. CDR3 DNA: TGTGCCAGCAGTGAAGCGGACAGGGCGGCGGATGGCTACACCTTC.

The chain links TRBV4-1 to TRBJ2-4, with TRBD1 matching 10 bases. The CDR3 length is 17 residues. Germline CDR1 and CDR2: MGHRA and YSYEKL. Trimming took 1 base from V and 6 from J; bases not matched to a gene: 9. The CDR3 is CASSQGGGQGNGNIQYF. CDR3 in DNA: TGCGCCAGCAGCCAAGGTGGGGGACAGGGGAATGGAAACATTCAGTACTTC.

To note about this clone: The same CDR3 arises from other DNA sequences in this sample as well. V and J are TRBV27 and TRBJ1-3, with D possibly being TRBD1 (5 bases). Germline values: CDR1 MNHEY, CDR2 SMNVEV (reference sequence). The CDR3 covers 14 residues. V shed 4 bases and J shed 1 base, with 8 bases lying between them. CDR3 loop: CASSSGDSGNTIYF. The CDR3 DNA reads as TGTGCCAGCAGTTCGGGGGATTCTGGAAACACCATATATTTT.